This T cell receptor (beta chain) originates from a study of T cells after posttransplantation cyclophosphamide. The CDR3 runs to 13 residues. Per the germline V gene, CDR1 is WNHNN and CDR2 is SYGVQD (reference sequence). V gave up 5 bases and J gave up 4 bases, with 11 bases separating them. The protocol was immunoSEQ multiplex PCR, while the TCRdb copy is restricted to in-frame clones and leaves out a portion. The data contain around 2,800 clones, 85% to 90% of them seen just once; the ten biggest clones take up 12%. The count of this clone is one. Its antigen remains unidentified. Other DNA sequences of this sample code for an identical CDR3. Findings of the study overall: Later blood repertoires were often dominated by clones from the donor CD8+ memory compartment.

The sequencing input was CD8+ T cells sorted from PBMCs. The clonotype comes from a woman between 50 and 59 years old in good health and a related stem cell transplant donor. The chain employs TRBV10-1 and TRBJ1-1, with D uncertain. The CDR3: CASSRSVVTEAFF. The CDR3 DNA sequence: TGCGCCAGCAGTCGGTCGGTGGTCACTGAAGCTTTCTTT.